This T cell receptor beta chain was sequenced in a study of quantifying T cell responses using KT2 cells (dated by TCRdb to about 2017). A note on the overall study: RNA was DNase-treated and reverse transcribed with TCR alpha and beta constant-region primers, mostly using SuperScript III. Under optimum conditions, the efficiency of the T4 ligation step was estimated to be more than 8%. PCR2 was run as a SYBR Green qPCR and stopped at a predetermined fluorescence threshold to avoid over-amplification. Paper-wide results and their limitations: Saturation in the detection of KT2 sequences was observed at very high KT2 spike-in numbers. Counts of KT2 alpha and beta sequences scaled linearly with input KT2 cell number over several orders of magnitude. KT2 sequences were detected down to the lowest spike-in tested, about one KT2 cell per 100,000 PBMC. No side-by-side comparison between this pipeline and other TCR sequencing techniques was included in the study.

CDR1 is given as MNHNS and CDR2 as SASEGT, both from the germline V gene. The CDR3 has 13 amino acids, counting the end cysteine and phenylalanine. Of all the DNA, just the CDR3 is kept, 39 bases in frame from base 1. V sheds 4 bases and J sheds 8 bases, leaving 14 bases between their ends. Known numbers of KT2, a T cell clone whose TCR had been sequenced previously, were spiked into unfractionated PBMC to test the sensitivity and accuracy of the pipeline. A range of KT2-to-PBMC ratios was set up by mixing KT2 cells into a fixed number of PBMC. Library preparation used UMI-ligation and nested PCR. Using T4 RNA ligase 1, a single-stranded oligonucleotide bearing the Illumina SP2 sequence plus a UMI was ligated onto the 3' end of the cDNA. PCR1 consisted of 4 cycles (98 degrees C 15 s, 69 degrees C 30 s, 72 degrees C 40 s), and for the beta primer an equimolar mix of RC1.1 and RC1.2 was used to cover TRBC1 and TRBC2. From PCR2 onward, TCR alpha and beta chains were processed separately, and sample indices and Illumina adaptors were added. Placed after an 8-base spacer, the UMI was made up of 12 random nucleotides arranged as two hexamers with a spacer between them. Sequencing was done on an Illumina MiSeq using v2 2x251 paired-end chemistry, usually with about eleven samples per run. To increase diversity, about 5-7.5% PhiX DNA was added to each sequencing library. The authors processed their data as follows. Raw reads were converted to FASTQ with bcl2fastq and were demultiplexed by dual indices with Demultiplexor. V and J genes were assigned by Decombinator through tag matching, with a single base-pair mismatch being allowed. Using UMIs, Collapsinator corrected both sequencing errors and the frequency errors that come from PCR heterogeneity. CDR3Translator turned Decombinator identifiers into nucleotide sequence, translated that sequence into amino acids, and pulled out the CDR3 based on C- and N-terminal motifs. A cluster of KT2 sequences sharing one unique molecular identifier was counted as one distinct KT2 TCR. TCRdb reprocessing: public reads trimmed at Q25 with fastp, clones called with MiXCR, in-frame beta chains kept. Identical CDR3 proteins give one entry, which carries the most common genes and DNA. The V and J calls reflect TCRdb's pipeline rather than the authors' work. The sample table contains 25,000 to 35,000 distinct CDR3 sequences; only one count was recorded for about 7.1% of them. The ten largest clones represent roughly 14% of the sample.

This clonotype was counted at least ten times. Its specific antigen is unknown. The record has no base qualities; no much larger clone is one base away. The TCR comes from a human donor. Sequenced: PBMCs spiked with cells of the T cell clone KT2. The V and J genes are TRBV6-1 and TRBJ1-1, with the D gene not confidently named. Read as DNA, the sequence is TGTGCCAGCAGTGCCACCGGTTCTAGCGAAGCTTTCTTT. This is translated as CASSATGSSEAFF.